This T cell receptor beta chain was documented in a study of blood T cell repertoires in COVID-19. V lost 5 bases and J lost 0, with 14 bases in between. The CDR3 contains 15 residues. The V gene's germline CDR1 is PRHDT and CDR2 FYEKMQ (reference sequence). Repertoires were generated with immunoSEQ multiplex PCR, while TCRdb's copy carries only in-frame clones and drops some. The data show over 130,000 clones, 70% to 90% seen once. The source material was peripheral blood. The chain joins TRBV13 to TRBJ2-7, with a possible D match to TRBD1 (6 bases). The receptor was isolated from a man between 65 and 79 years old with acute or convalescent COVID-19. The DNA of the CDR3 is TGTGCCAGCAGCAACACAGGGTTTAGCTCCTACGAGCAGTACTTC. Its translation is CASSNTGFSSYEQYF. Combining the CDR3 with reference TRBV13 and TRBJ2-7 gives the whole variable domain AAGVIQSPRHLIKEKRETATLKCYPIPRHDTVYWYQQGPGQDPQFLISFYEKMQSDKGSIPDRFSAQQFSDYHSELNMSSLELGDSALYFCASSNTGFSSYEQYFGPGTRLTVT.